This record concerns one T cell receptor (beta chain) sequence. Samples were taken several times over chemoradiotherapy. This sample was included in a study of chemoradiotherapy in HPV16-positive cancers. Background on the study: A couple of HPV16-positive patients' cells yielded candidate HPV-specific clones and common motifs.

This CDR3 is built from 11 residues. Trimming removed 7 bases from V and 4 bases from J, with 7 bases in between. Germline V CDR1 and CDR2: SNHLY, FYNNEI. Sequenced by immunoSEQ multiplex PCR; TCRdb stores in-frame clones only, minus some. Of 6,000 to 7,500 clones detected, roughly 89% appear once; the ten largest clones hold about 3.5%. V is TRBV2 and J is TRBJ2-5; no firm D call. Sample acquisition took place from a patient who underwent chemoradiotherapy. This clonotype was sampled from a human donor with HPV-associated anogenital cancer. The CDR3 bases are TGTGCCAGCACAATCCGAGAGACCCAGTACTTC. Encoded protein: CASTIRETQYF.